These 20 T cell receptor beta chains were all obtained from the same sample, sequenced in a study of T cells in Graves' hyperthyroidism and ophthalmopathy. Authors of the study amplified TCR beta CDR3 regions from RNA transcripts. HTBI primers drove first-round RT-PCR of the TCR CDR3. From the multiplex PCR reads, TCRdb called clonotypes with MiXCR, one entry per CDR3 protein. Of under 350,000 distinct CDR3 sequences detected, approximately 14% appear once; the ten largest clones hold 7.9%. The sequenced sample was blood. These receptors were collected from a middle-aged woman with Graves' hyperthyroidism.

As to this clonotype: It may be a read error: a sequence one base away is much more abundant. The rearrangement joins TRBV5-1 to TRBJ2-3; no reliable D call. CDR1 SGHRS and CDR2 YFSETQ come from the germline V gene. Trimming stripped 4 bases from V and 6 bases from J, with 9 bases between. The length of the CDR3 is 12 residues. The DNA of the CDR3 is TGCGCCAGCAGCCGAAACCTGGATACGCAGTATTTT. This translates into CASSRNLDTQYF.

V and J are TRBV6-5 and TRBJ2-2; maybe TRBD2 (6 bases). There are 15 residues in the CDR3. Germline V gene data show CDR1 as MNHEY and CDR2 as SVGAGI. V was cut by 1 base and J by 4 bases, with 10 bases left in between. The CDR3 sequence: CASSYLEGSTGELFF. The CDR3 DNA reads as TGTGCCAGCAGTTACTTGGAGGGTAGCACCGGGGAGCTGTTTTTT.

This clonotype has a count of ten or more. The chain has TRBV28 and TRBJ2-3; D is undetermined. This CDR3 has 13 amino acids. V was trimmed by 7 bases and J by 5 bases, leaving 13 bases between them. The germline V gene encodes CDR1 MDHEN and CDR2 SYDVKM. The CDR3 is CASKPYTGDTQYF. The DNA for the CDR3 is TGTGCCAGCAAACCCTACACGGGAGATACGCAGTATTTT.

There are a few counts of this clonotype. The gene calls are TRBV24-1 and TRBJ2-1; tentative D call: TRBD1 (5 bases). V dropped 10 bases and J dropped 0 bases, with 9 bases sitting between them. The V gene's germline CDR1 is KGHDR and CDR2 SFDVKD. The CDR3 has 13 amino acids. The CDR3 DNA follows: TGTGCCACAGGGGCTAGCTCCTACAATGAGCAGTTCTTC. Translation gives CATGASSYNEQFF.

This clonotype showed up many times. This sequence joins TRBV6-1 and TRBJ1-5; D is ambiguous. The germline CDR1 and CDR2 sequences are MNHNS and SASEGT. Trimming removed 7 bases at V and 0 bases at J, with 13 bases between. The CDR3 has 15 residues. The DNA of the CDR3 is TGTGCCAGCAACAAAAACGGGGATAGCAATCAGCCCCAGCATTTT. Translation gives CASNKNGDSNQPQHF.

This clonotype was recorded many times. This chain links TRBV24-1 with TRBJ2-1; 7 positions match TRBD1. CDR1 and CDR2 (germline): KGHDR, SFDVKD. The CDR3 covers 17 residues. After removal of 3 bases from V and 2 bases from J, the junction contained 9 bases not matched to a gene. This chain's CDR3 is CATSDPGQVSTYNEQFF. The CDR3 region has the DNA TGTGCCACCAGTGATCCCGGACAGGTTAGCACCTACAATGAGCAGTTCTTC.

This clonotype was seen repeatedly, ten times or more. V usage is TRBV27 and J usage is TRBJ2-7, with TRBD2 matching over 11 bases. The CDR3 is made up of 15 amino acids. Germline CDR1 MNHEY, CDR2 SMNVEV (reference sequence). Trimming removed 4 bases from V and 0 bases from J; junction bases left unmatched: 2. In DNA, the CDR3 is TGTGCCAGCAGTTCGGGACTAGCGGTCTCCTACGAGCAGTACTTC. This translates into CASSSGLAVSYEQYF.

This clonotype was observed many times. V is TRBV28 and J is TRBJ2-7; perhaps D is TRBD1 or TRBD2 (5 bases each). This CDR3 is built from 15 residues. The germline CDR1 and CDR2 sequences are MDHEN and SYDVKM. V was pared by 5 bases and J by 4 bases, with 18 bases between. In DNA, the CDR3 is TGTGCCAGCAGTACGACCGGGACCTCTCGTTACGAGCAGTACTTC. The encoded protein is CASSTTGTSRYEQYF.

A word on this clonotype: At one of its ends the junction is not consistent with the germline gene, which may arise from a read error. This chain uses TRBV7-2 with TRBJ2-3, with 11 bases matching TRBD2. The CDR3 is 17 amino acids. CDR1 SGHTA and CDR2 FQGNSA come from the germline V gene. The CDR3 loop is CASSLGNSGRGTDTRYF. The CDR3 region has the DNA TGTGCCAGCAGCTTAGGGAATAGCGGGAGGGGAACAGATACGCGGTATTTT.

This clonotype was seen ten or more times. The rearrangement joins TRBV3-1 to TRBJ1-6; unclear D gene. This CDR3 spans 11 amino acids. The V gene's germline CDR1 is LGHDT and CDR2 YNNKEL (reference sequence). Between the trimmed V and J ends, which lost 0 bases and 17 bases, there was a span of 8 bases. CDR3 sequence (DNA): TGTGCCAGCAGCCAAGATGGGCACATCCACTTT. Translated, it gives CASSQDGHIHF.

Ten or more counts support this clonotype. This chain uses TRBV18 with TRBJ2-1; no firm D call. From germline, CDR1 is KGHSH and CDR2 LQKENI. The V gene lost 2 bases and the J gene lost 2 bases, with 10 bases spanning the gap. This CDR3 comprises 15 residues. The CDR3 region has the DNA TGTGCCAGCTCACCAAGTGGGATGACCTACAATGAGCAGTTCTTC. Translated: CASSPSGMTYNEQFF.

The genes are TRBV29-1 and TRBJ2-3; 7 nucleotides line up with TRBD2. This CDR3 contains 16 residues. The V segment lost 3 bases and the J segment 3 bases; nucleotides outside the gene matches: 12. CDR1 is SQVTM, CDR2 ANQGSEA, per germline. DNA of the CDR3: TGCAGCGTTGACCTAGCGGAGTTAATCACGACAGATACGCAGTATTTT. Its translation is CSVDLAELITTDTQYF.

In this sample, this clonotype turned up a few times. The chain carries TRBV5-1 and TRBJ2-4, with 16 nucleotides matching TRBD2. The CDR3 contains 16 residues. Germline lookup yields CDR1 SGHRS and CDR2 YFSETQ. J gave up 4 bases and V 4 bases, and 2 bases lay outside the gene matches. The CDR3 DNA reads as TGCGCCAGCAGCCCGGGACTAGCGGGAGGGAAAAACATTCAGTACTTC. Encoded protein: CASSPGLAGGKNIQYF.

This clonotype was seen at least ten times. The rearrangement uses TRBV2 and TRBJ2-5; perhaps D is TRBD1 or TRBD2 (5 bases each). The V and J ends lost 7 bases and 1 base respectively, with 13 bases between them. This CDR3 is 14 amino acids long. The germline CDR1 and CDR2 sequences are SNHLY and FYNNEI. The CDR3 DNA reads TGTGCCAGCAACGGACCGGGGCTCCAAGAGACCCAGTACTTC. It encodes CASNGPGLQETQYF. Together with reference TRBV2 and TRBJ2-5, the CDR3 gives the full variable domain: EPEVTQTPSHQVTQMGQEVILRCVPISNHLYFYWYRQILGQKVEFLVSFYNNEISEKSEIFDDQFSVERPDGSNFTLKIRSTKLEDSAMYFCASNGPGLQETQYFGPGTRLLVL.

This clonotype was detected many times. This chain uses TRBV20-1 with TRBJ2-7; TRBD2 is a possible D gene (7 bases). Germline loops: CDR1 DFQATT, CDR2 SNEGSKA (reference sequence). This CDR3 is 15 amino acids long. The V gene lost 0 bases and the J gene lost 5 bases, with 17 bases spanning the gap. The CDR3 DNA reads as TGCAGTGCTAGAGATTCGCGGGGGCTCAACGACGAGCAGTACTTC. Its translation: CSARDSRGLNDEQYF.

The chain recombines TRBV19 with TRBJ2-1; 7 nucleotides agree with TRBD1. CDR3 length: 14 residues. The J segment lost 3 bases and the V segment lost 3 bases, leaving 2 bases of the junction unmatched. CDR1 LNHDA and CDR2 SQIVND come from the germline V gene (reference sequence). CDR3 coding DNA: TGTGCCAGTAGTATGGGACAGAGCTACAATGAGCAGTTCTTC. Its protein is CASSMGQSYNEQFF.

This clonotype was observed a few times. The rearrangement joins TRBV5-6 to TRBJ2-1; D is possibly TRBD1 (5 bases). Germline V gives CDR1 SGHDT, CDR2 YYEEEE. Trimming took 4 bases from V and 2 from J, leaving 16 bases between them. The CDR3 is 16 residues long. As DNA, the CDR3 is TGTGCCAGCAGCGCTCAGCCGGTCAGGGCCTACAATGAGCAGTTCTTC. Its protein product is CASSAQPVRAYNEQFF.

This clonotype showed up many times. The genes are TRBV20-1 and TRBJ2-7; the D gene could be TRBD1 or TRBD2 (5 bases each). The length of the CDR3 is 12 residues. The ends were cut back, 3 bases at V and 3 bases at J, with 9 bases in the middle. Germline-derived CDR1 and CDR2 are DFQATT and SNEGSKA (reference sequence). The CDR3 loop is CSASGTLYEQYF. The CDR3 DNA follows: TGCAGTGCTAGCGGGACGCTCTACGAGCAGTACTTC.

About this clonotype itself: A much larger clone lies one base from this, so it may be a read error. V usage is TRBV29-1 and J usage is TRBJ2-5; 10 bases are shared with TRBD1. V was clipped by 7 bases and J by 5 bases; unmatched bases: 13. From germline, CDR1 is SQVTM and CDR2 ANQGSEA. This CDR3 is built from 15 residues. The CDR3 nucleotides read TGCAGCGCCAAGACAGGGGGCAATCCGGAGGAGACCCAGTACTTC. Protein sequence: CSAKTGGNPEETQYF. The entire variable domain, with the rest obtained from reference TRBV29-1 and TRBJ2-5, is as follows: SAVISQKPSRDICQRGTSLTIQCQVDSQVTMMFWYRQQPGQSLTLIATANQGSEATYESGFVIDKFPISRPNLTFSTLTVSNMSPEDSSIYLCSAKTGGNPEETQYFGPGTRLLVL.

This clonotype was seen many times. The chain carries TRBV3-1 and TRBJ1-1; D is unresolved. The length of the CDR3 is 14 residues. Trimming took 1 base from V and 6 from J, leaving 12 bases between them. Germline V gene sequence: CDR1 LGHDT, CDR2 YNNKEL (reference sequence). CDR3 loop: CASSQGGIGPEAFF. The CDR3 nucleotides read TGTGCCAGCAGCCAAGGGGGAATTGGGCCTGAAGCTTTCTTT.